This TCR beta chain was obtained from a study of cytomegalovirus exposure and HLA in healthy donors. General study findings and limits: A previous analysis found most TCR beta V segments productive roughly 90% or roughly 30% of the time. Across donors, presence/absence analyses took sequencing depth to be roughly uniform. There were a few CMV-associated chains whose specificity for CMV antigens was confirmed in vitro.

From germline, CDR1 is MNHEY and CDR2 SVGAGI. The CDR3 runs 13 residues. V gave up 4 bases and J gave up 7 bases; unmatched junction bases: 3. Comments on this clone: What it recognizes is unknown.

Researchers ran the PCR with 60 Vbeta and 13 Jbeta primers. The method was immunoSEQ multiplex PCR; TCRdb's version includes in-frame clones alone and lacks a portion of them. This sample has 150,000 to 200,000 clones; over 65% occur once, and the top ten carry 1.8%. The chain carries TRBV6-5 and TRBJ1-5; 8 bases align to TRBD1. What was sequenced was PBMCs. The clonotype comes from a woman in her 30s in good health and CMV-seronegative. CDR3 coding DNA: TGTGCCAGCAGTTCCGACAGGGGACAGCCCCAGCATTTT. Translating gives CASSSDRGQPQHF.